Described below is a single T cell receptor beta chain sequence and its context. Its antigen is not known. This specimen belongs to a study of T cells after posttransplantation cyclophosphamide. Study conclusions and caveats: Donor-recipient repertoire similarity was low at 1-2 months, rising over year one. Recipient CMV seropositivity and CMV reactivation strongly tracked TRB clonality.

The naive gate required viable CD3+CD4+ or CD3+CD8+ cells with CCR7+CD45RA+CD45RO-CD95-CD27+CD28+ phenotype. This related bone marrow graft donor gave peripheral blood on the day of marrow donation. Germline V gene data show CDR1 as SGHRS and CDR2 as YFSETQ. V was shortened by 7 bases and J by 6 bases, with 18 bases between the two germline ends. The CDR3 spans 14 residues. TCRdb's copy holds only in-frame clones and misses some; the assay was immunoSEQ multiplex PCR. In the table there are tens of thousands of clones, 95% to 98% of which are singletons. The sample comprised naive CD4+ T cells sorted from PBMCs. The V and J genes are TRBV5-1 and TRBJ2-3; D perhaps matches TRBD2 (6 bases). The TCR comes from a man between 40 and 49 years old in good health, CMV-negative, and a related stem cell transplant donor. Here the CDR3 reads CASGREARGDTQYF. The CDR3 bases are TGCGCCAGCGGCAGGGAGGCGCGTGGGGATACGCAGTATTTT.